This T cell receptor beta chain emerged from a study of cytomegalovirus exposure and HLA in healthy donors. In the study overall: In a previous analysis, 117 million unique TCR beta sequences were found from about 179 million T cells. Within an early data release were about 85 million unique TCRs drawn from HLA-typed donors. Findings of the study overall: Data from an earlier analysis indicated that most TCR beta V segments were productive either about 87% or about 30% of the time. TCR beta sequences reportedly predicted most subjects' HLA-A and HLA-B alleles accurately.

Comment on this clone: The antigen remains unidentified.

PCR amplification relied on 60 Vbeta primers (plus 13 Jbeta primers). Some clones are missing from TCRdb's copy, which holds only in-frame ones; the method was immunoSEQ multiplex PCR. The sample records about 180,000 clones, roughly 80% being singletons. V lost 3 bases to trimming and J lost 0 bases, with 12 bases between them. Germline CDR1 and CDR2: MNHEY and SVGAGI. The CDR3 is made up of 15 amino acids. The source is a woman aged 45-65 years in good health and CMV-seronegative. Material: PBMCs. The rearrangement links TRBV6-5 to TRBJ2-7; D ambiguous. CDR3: CASSYRAFRSYEQYF. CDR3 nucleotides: TGTGCCAGCAGTTATCGCGCATTCCGCTCCTACGAGCAGTACTTC.